The 10 T cell receptor beta chains below were found in one sample sequenced in a study of blood T cells in healthy people across ages. A J-beta primer mix and a sample-barcoded 5' primer were used in a second PCR of roughly 6 to 11 cycles. From the 5' RACE reads, TCRdb called clonotypes with MiXCR, one entry per CDR3 protein. The data contain about 780,000 distinct CDR3 sequences, around 50% of them singletons. Sequencing was done on a sample of blood. The receptors come from a man older than 75 in good health.

This chain joins TRBV6-6 and TRBJ2-5, with D uncertain. Trimming left V 2 bases short and J 11 bases short, with 18 bases between. The V gene's germline CDR1 is MNHNY and CDR2 SVGAGI (reference sequence). This CDR3 is 14 amino acids long. Here the CDR3 DNA reads TGTGCCAGCAGTTACAGGCCGGGTATGGATGAGCAGTACTTC. Protein sequence: CASSYRPGMDEQYF.

J is TRBJ2-3 and V is TRBV20-1; D remains ambiguous. V dropped 6 bases and J dropped 2 bases, with 12 bases sitting between them. The CDR3 spans 13 residues. Per the germline V gene, CDR1 is DFQATT and CDR2 is SNEGSKA (reference sequence). The CDR3 DNA reads TGCAGTGCACATAGTGGAAACACAGATACGCAGTATTTT. This encodes CSAHSGNTDTQYF.

This clonotype was seen ten or more times. The rearrangement uses TRBV9 and TRBJ2-5; maybe TRBD2 (6 bases). The CDR3 loop spans 15 amino acids. Germline values: CDR1 SGDLS, CDR2 YYNGEE. V lost 3 bases, J lost 5 bases, and 17 bases lay in between. CDR3 bases: TGTGCCAGCAGCGCGCGGGACGGCAAGACGGAGACCCAGTACTTC. It is translated as CASSARDGKTETQYF.

Of note for this clonotype: Possible read error: a much larger clone is one base away. The chain employs TRBV5-1 and TRBJ2-3, with 7 bases lining up with TRBD2. Trimming removed 4 bases from V and 4 bases from J; junction bases left unmatched: 18. Germline lookup yields CDR1 SGHRS and CDR2 YFSETQ. The CDR3 contains 18 residues. The CDR3 coding sequence is TGCGCCAGCAGCATGGAGGCTGGCGGCACTAGCGATCCAGATACGCAGTATTTT. This translates into CASSMEAGGTSDPDTQYF.

V is TRBV27 and J is TRBJ2-5; D not resolved. Trimming cost V 6 bases and J 5 bases, with 16 bases left between them. The CDR3 is 14 amino acids. Per germline, CDR1 MNHEY and CDR2 SMNVEV (reference sequence). CDR3 in amino acids: CASSSDLNGETQYF. CDR3 nucleotide sequence: TGTGCCAGCAGCTCCGACCTAAATGGGGAGACCCAGTACTTC.

Only a few counts were recorded for this clonotype. V gene TRBV20-1 combines with J gene TRBJ2-7, with 9 nucleotides matching TRBD2. With V trimmed by 4 bases and J by 0 bases, 13 bases remained unmatched. The germline V gene encodes CDR1 DFQATT and CDR2 SNEGSKA (reference sequence). The CDR3 totals 17 residues. The chain's CDR3 is CSATRGGRARSSYEQYF. In DNA form, the CDR3 reads TGCAGTGCTACCCGCGGCGGGAGGGCTCGTAGCTCCTACGAGCAGTACTTC.

This rearrangement joins TRBV6-5 to TRBJ2-7, with no clear D. The V gene's germline CDR1 is MNHEY and CDR2 SVGAGI. The CDR3 loop spans 15 amino acids. Trimming removed 5 bases from V and 0 bases from J, with 14 bases in between. CDR3 DNA: TGTGCCAGCAGTCGACACCTTAGGAGCTCCTACGAGCAGTACTTC. Translated, it gives CASSRHLRSSYEQYF.

This clonotype was detected a few times. J is TRBJ2-1 and V is TRBV12-3 or TRBV12-4; D gene uncertain. Trimming cost V 6 bases and J 8 bases, with 14 bases left between them. The CDR3 is 13 amino acids. The DNA of the CDR3 is TGTGCCAGCAGACTAAACCACTTGGATGAGCAGTTCTTC. This gives the protein CASRLNHLDEQFF.

This clonotype was found a few times. This chain uses TRBV28 with TRBJ2-1; 10 bases align to TRBD1. Germline V gives CDR1 MDHEN, CDR2 SYDVKM. The CDR3 totals 16 residues. The V and J ends lost 2 bases and 3 bases, in that order; junction bases with no gene match: 4. The CDR3 region has the DNA TGTGCCAGCAGTTTAGGGGGACAGGGGATCTACAATGAGCAGTTCTTC. This gives the protein CASSLGGQGIYNEQFF.

This clonotype appeared a few times. In DNA, the CDR3 is TGTGCCAGCGTGGGACTAGCGGGAGGATACAATGAGCAGTTCTTC. Its translation is CASVGLAGGYNEQFF. The V call is TRBV19, the J call TRBJ2-1, with 15 bases identical to TRBD2. The CDR3 runs to 15 residues. From germline, CDR1 is LNHDA and CDR2 SQIVND (reference sequence). V gave up 9 bases and J gave up 4 bases; unmatched junction bases: 4.